The sequence of this TCR beta chain was determined in a study of shared clonotypes between healthy human individuals. On the study more broadly: Each donor had three CD4 naive, three CD4 memory, two CD8 naive and one CD8 memory plate. Study-wide results and caveats: Owing to a small donor count, the genetic and exposure-history diversity represented was limited. Unshared clonotypes carried lower generation probabilities than those common to all four donors. Even with large depth, rarefaction showed that sorted-subset sequencing was incomplete.

CD8 cells classed as naive were CD45RO-negative and positively selected for CCR7, excluding terminally differentiated effector memory CD45RA+ cells. Germline lookup yields CDR1 LGHNT and CDR2 FRNRAP. V gave up 2 bases and J gave up 1 base, with 15 bases separating them. This CDR3 has 17 residues. Method: immunoSEQ multiplex PCR; TCRdb's copy keeps in-frame clones and lacks some. The table shows roughly 2 million clones, with around 96% occurring only once. About this clone: The antigen remains undetermined.

V gene TRBV12-5 combines with J gene TRBJ2-1; D is possibly TRBD2 (5 bases). This clonotype was sampled from a man aged 18 to 29 in good health. Sequenced sample: naive CD8+ T cells sorted from blood. The CDR3 region is CASGLKQSRRSYNEQFF. The CDR3 DNA is TGTGCTAGTGGTTTGAAACAGTCTCGGAGGTCCTACAATGAGCAGTTCTTC.